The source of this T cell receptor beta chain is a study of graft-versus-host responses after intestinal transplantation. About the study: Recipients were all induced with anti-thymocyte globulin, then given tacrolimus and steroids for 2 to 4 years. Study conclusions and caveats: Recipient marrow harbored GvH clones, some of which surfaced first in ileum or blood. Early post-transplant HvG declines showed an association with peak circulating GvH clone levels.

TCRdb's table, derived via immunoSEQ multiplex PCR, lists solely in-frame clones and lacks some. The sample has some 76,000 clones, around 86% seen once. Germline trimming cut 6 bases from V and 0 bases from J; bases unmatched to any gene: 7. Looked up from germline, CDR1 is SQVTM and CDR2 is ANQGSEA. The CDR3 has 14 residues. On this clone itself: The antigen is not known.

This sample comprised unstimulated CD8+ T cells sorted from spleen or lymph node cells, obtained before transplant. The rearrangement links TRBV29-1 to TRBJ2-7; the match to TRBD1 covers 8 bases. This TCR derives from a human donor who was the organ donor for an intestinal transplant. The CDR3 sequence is CSVIGTGDSYEQYF. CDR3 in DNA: TGCAGCGTCATAGGGACAGGCGACTCCTACGAGCAGTACTTC.